Detailed here is one T cell receptor beta chain. These data are taken from a study of blood T cell repertoires in COVID-19. The assay was immunoSEQ multiplex PCR, and TCRdb's table has in-frame clones only and misses some. The data contain around 310,000 clones, over 70% of them singletons. The CDR3 runs 15 residues. The germline gives CDR1 SGHDT, CDR2 YYEEEE. With 1 base clipped from V and 6 bases from J, the junction kept 6 bases outside the gene matches. The age range of participants was about 18 to 89 years, with residence in some 25 US areas. This clonotype was sampled from a man aged 25-40 years who had recovered from COVID-19. The rearrangement links TRBV5-6 to TRBJ2-3; TRBD1 agrees at 9 bases. The sequencing sample was made of PBMCs or T cells enriched from blood (not recorded which). The CDR3 sequence: CASSLFGTGMDTQYF. The DNA for the CDR3 is TGTGCCAGCAGCTTGTTCGGGACAGGGATGGATACGCAGTATTTT. Based on the CDR3 plus reference TRBV5-6 and TRBJ2-3, the full variable domain is DAGVTQSPTHLIKTRGQQVTLRCSPKSGHDTVSWYQQALGQGPQFIFQYYEEEERQRGNFPDRFSGHQFPNYSSELNVNALLLGDSALYLCASSLFGTGMDTQYFGPGTRLTVL.